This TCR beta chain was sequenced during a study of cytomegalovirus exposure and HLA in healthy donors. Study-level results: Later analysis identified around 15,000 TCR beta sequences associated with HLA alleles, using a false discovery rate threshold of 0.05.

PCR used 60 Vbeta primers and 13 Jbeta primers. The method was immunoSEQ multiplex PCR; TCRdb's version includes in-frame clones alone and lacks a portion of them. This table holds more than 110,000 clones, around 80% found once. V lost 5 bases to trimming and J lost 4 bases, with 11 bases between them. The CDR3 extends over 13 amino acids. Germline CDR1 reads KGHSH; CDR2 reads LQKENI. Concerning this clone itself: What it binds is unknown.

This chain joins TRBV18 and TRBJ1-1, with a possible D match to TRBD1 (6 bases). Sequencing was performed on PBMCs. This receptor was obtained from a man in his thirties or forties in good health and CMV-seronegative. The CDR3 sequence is CASSDTGSTEAFF. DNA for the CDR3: TGTGCCAGCTCAGACACAGGGTCCACTGAAGCTTTCTTT. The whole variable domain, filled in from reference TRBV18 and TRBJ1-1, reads NAGVMQNPRHLVRRRGQEARLRCSPMKGHSHVYWYRQLPEEGLKFMVYLQKENIIDESGMPKERFSAEFPKEGPSILRIQQVVRGDSAAYFCASSDTGSTEAFFGQGTRLTVV.